What follows are 15 T cell receptor beta chains derived from one specimen sequenced in a study of regulatory T cells in long-lasting Graves disease. Time point of the sample: newly diagnosed GD, antithyroid drugs for less than 3 months. The TCR library was made from RNA that had been extracted from PBMCs in TRIzol. Assembly of TCR beta libraries relied on iRepertoire HTBI primers together with Arm-PCR of CDR3 regions. TCRdb processed the multiplex PCR reads anew with MiXCR; each CDR3 protein has one entry. The sample lists about 470,000 distinct CDR3 sequences, approximately 15% seen once, with 15% to 20% in the top ten. This sample was also put to use in a study of T cells in Graves' hyperthyroidism and ophthalmopathy.

This material consisted of peripheral blood mononuclear cells (PBMCs), taken at new diagnosis, from a patient treated with antithyroid drugs. All receptors come from a woman in her 30s with Graves disease.

The rearrangement joins TRBV29-1 to TRBJ2-2; TRBD2 agrees at 7 bases. The CDR3 is 15 amino acids. V shed 6 bases and J 0 bases; nucleotides not matched to a gene: 7. Germline V gives CDR1 SQVTM, CDR2 ANQGSEA. This CDR3 reads CSVASGGSNTGELFF. CDR3 DNA: TGCAGCGTGGCGTCGGGAGGCTCGAACACCGGGGAGCTGTTTTTT.

V and J are TRBV5-1 and TRBJ2-4, with 14 nucleotides matching TRBD2. CDR1 is SGHRS and CDR2 is YFSETQ in the germline V gene. CDR3 length: 19 amino acids. V lost 4 bases, J lost 2 bases, and 11 bases stayed unmatched. The CDR3 region is CASSPGLAGAQVTKNIQYF. Here the CDR3 DNA reads TGCGCCAGCAGCCCGGGACTAGCGGGAGCCCAGGTCACCAAAAACATTCAGTACTTC.

This clonotype was seen repeatedly, ten times or more. The V gene is TRBV18, the J gene TRBJ2-5, with unresolved D. CDR3 size: 14 residues. Trimming removed 3 bases from V and 5 bases from J, with 13 bases in between. The germline CDR1 and CDR2 sequences are KGHSH and LQKENI. The CDR3 DNA reads TGTGCCAGCTCACCCCTGGACCGAACGGAGACCCAGTACTTC. Its translation is CASSPLDRTETQYF.

V usage is TRBV19 and J usage is TRBJ1-2, with a weak D call TRBD1 (6 bases). This CDR3 is 12 amino acids long. Trimming left V 5 bases short and J 8 bases short, with 12 bases between. In germline, CDR1 is LNHDA, CDR2 SQIVND (reference sequence). CDR3 amino acids: CASSEGGRGYTF. CDR3 sequence (DNA): TGTGCCAGTAGTGAGGGGGGGCGAGGCTACACCTTC.

Regarding this clonotype: The germline gene is not matched at one end of the junction; a read error may be the cause. The J gene is TRBJ1-2, the V gene TRBV6-1, with 8 bases matching TRBD1. CDR3 length: 15 residues. CDR1 is MNHNS and CDR2 is SASEGT in the germline V gene. The CDR3 nucleotides read TGTGCCGGCAGTGATCCCGGACAGGGAATCCGTGGCTACACCTTC. This translates into CAGSDPGQGIRGYTF.

This clonotype has at least ten counts. The chain uses TRBV11-2 and TRBJ2-2; 9 bases agree with TRBD1. The CDR3 sequence is 14 residues long. Germline CDR1 reads SGHAT; CDR2 reads FQNNGV. After removal of 5 bases from V and 7 bases from J, the junction contained 5 bases not matched to a gene. CDR3 nucleotides: TGTGCCAGCAGCCGGGACAGGGTCAACGGGGAGCTGTTTTTT. This codes for CASSRDRVNGELFF.

A few counts support this clonotype. The CDR3 loop is CSAPRPNTGELFF. For the CDR3, the DNA is TGCAGTGCTCCACGCCCGAACACCGGGGAGCTGTTTTTT. The chain recombines TRBV20-1 with TRBJ2-2; D is unclear. The CDR3 loop spans 13 amino acids. Germline CDR1 reads DFQATT; CDR2 reads SNEGSKA (reference sequence). V was shortened by 5 bases and J by 0 bases, with 7 bases between the two germline ends.

There are many counts of this clonotype. The chain joins TRBV27 to TRBJ1-5, with 11 bases matching TRBD1. The CDR3 totals 15 residues. J lost 4 bases, V lost 6 bases, and 5 bases had no gene match. Germline-derived CDR1 and CDR2 are MNHEY and SMNVEV (reference sequence). CDR3 sequence reads: CASRPGTGGNQPQHF. The DNA of the CDR3 is TGTGCCAGCAGACCCGGGACAGGGGGAAATCAGCCCCAGCATTTT.

This clonotype was seen ten or more times. V and J are TRBV19 and TRBJ1-2; possible D gene TRBD1, 5 bases. V was cut by 5 bases and J by 0 bases, with 13 bases left in between. CDR3 length equals 15 residues. Germline CDR1 LNHDA, CDR2 SQIVND (reference sequence). The CDR3, as DNA: TGTGCCAGTAGTCCCGTCGACAGCGCTAACTATGGCTACACCTTC. It translates to CASSPVDSANYGYTF.

This sequence joins TRBV5-1 and TRBJ1-2, with 7 positions matching TRBD1. Germline CDR1 SGHRS, CDR2 YFSETQ. This CDR3 comprises 12 residues. V dropped 5 bases and J dropped 3; count of bases not matched to a gene: 1. The CDR3 spells CASSDRDYGYTF. CDR3 in DNA: TGCGCCAGCAGTGACAGGGACTATGGCTACACCTTC.

This clonotype was seen more than once but under ten times. The CDR3, as DNA: TGTGCCAGCAGTGCCTCCGGGTGGCACAATGAGCAGTTCTTC. It yields the protein CASSASGWHNEQFF. The rearrangement links TRBV5-4 to TRBJ2-1; D unresolved. CDR3 size: 14 residues. From germline, CDR1 is SGHNT and CDR2 YYREEE (reference sequence). The V end lost 5 bases, the J end lost 5 bases, and 14 bases lay between the germline ends.

This clonotype came up many times. The rearrangement joins TRBV30 to TRBJ2-2; TRBD2 agrees at 7 bases. This CDR3 is 15 amino acids long. V lost 0 bases, J lost 9 bases, and 10 bases stayed unmatched. Germline assignment: CDR1 GTSNPN and CDR2 SVGIG (reference sequence). CDR3 nucleotide sequence: TGTGCCTGGAGTGTAAACCTCCAAAGCGGGAGGGAGCTGTTTTTT. Translation: CAWSVNLQSGRELFF.

This clonotype was seen a handful of times. The chain joins TRBV20-1 to TRBJ2-7; 9 bases map to TRBD2. The CDR3 has 15 residues. The V gene end was trimmed by 0 bases and the J gene end by 2 bases; junction bases not matched to a gene: 5. The germline V gene has CDR1 DFQATT and CDR2 SNEGSKA (reference sequence). This CDR3 reads CSAREGTSPTYEQYF. The CDR3 coding sequence is TGCAGTGCTAGAGAGGGGACTAGCCCCACCTACGAGCAGTACTTC.

Only one count was recorded for this clonotype. A much more abundant neighbour one base away suggests this may be a read error. The rearrangement links TRBV20-1 to TRBJ2-1; tentatively, D is TRBD2 (5 bases). CDR1 and CDR2 from the germline V gene are DFQATT and SNEGSKA (reference sequence). This CDR3 has 13 amino acids. V dropped 3 bases and J dropped 10 bases, with 16 bases sitting between them. The CDR3 region has the DNA TGCAGTGCTAGGGCTAGCTCGAGCTACGAGCAGTTCTTC. It specifies CSARASSSYEQFF.

This clonotype was observed a handful of times. At one boundary the junction diverges from the germline segment, which might be a read error. The J gene is TRBJ2-1, the V gene TRBV27, with D perhaps given as TRBD1 or TRBD2 (5 bases each). This CDR3 comprises 11 residues. Germline V gene sequence: CDR1 MNHEY, CDR2 SMNVEV (reference sequence). The CDR3 spells CASSFSGRLYF. The CDR3 DNA follows: TGTGCCAGCAGTTTCTCGGGACGGCTGTACTTC.